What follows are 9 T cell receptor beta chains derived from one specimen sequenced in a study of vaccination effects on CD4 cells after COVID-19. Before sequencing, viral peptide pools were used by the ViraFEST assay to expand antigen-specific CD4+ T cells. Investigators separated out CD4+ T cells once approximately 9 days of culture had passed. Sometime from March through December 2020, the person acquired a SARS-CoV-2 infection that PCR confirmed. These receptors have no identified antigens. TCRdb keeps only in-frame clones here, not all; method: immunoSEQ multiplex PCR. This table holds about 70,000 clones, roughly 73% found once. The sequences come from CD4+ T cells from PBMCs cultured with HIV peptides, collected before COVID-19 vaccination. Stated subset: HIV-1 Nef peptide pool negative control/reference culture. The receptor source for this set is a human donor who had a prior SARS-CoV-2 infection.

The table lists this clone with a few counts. CDR3 in amino acids: CASSADRGSDTQYF. CDR3 sequence (DNA): TGTGCCAGCAGCGCCGACAGGGGTTCTGATACGCAGTATTTT. The rearrangement links TRBV7-3 to TRBJ2-3; 8 bases match TRBD1. The germline V gene has CDR1 SGHTA and CDR2 FQGTGA. Trimming cost V 5 bases and J 6 bases; bases outside gene matches: 7. CDR3 length: 14 residues. Using reference TRBV7-3 and TRBJ2-3 for the parts outside the CDR3, the full variable domain is GAGVSQTPSNKVTEKGKYVELRCDPISGHTALYWYRQSLGQGPEFLIYFQGTGAADDSGLPNDRFFAVRPEGSVSTLKIQRTERGDSAVYLCASSADRGSDTQYFGPGTRLTVL.

The CDR3 sequence: CASSWGHRPEETQYF. The DNA of the CDR3 is TGTGCCAGCAGCTGGGGACATCGTCCCGAAGAGACCCAGTACTTC. This rearrangement joins TRBV3-1 (or the pseudogene TRBV3-2) to TRBJ2-5; D perhaps matches TRBD1 (6 bases). Trimming left V 5 bases short and J 3 bases short, with 16 bases between. This CDR3 spans 15 amino acids. CDR1 is LGHDT, CDR2 YNNKEL, per germline (reference sequence).

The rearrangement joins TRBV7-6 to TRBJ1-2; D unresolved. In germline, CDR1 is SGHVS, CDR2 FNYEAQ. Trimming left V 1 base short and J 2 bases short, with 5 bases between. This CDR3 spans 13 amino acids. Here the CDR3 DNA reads TGTGCCAGCAGCTTAGGAGGGAACTATGGCTACACCTTC. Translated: CASSLGGNYGYTF. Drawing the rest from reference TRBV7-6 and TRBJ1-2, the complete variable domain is GAGVSQSPRYKVTKRGQDVALRCDPISGHVSLYWYRQALGQGPEFLTYFNYEAQQDKSGLPNDRFSAERPEGSISTLTIQRTEQRDSAMYRCASSLGGNYGYTFGSGTRLTVV.

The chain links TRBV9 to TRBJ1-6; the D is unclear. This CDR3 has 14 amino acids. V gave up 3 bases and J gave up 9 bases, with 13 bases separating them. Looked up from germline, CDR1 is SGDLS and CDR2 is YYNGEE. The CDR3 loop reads CASSADRSGSPLHF. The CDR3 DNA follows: TGTGCCAGCAGCGCCGATCGGTCCGGTTCACCCCTCCACTTT.

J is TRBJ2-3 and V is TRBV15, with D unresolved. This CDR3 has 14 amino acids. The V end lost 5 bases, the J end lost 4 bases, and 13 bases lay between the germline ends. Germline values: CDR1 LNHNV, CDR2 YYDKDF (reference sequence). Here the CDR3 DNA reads TGTGCCACCAGCGCTCCGTTTTCGGCAGATACGCAGTATTTT. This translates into CATSAPFSADTQYF.

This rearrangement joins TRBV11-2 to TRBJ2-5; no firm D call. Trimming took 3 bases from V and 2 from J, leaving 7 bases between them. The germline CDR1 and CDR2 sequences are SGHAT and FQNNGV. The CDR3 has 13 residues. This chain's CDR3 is CASSFSPQETQYF. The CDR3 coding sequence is TGTGCCAGCAGCTTTAGCCCTCAAGAGACCCAGTACTTC.

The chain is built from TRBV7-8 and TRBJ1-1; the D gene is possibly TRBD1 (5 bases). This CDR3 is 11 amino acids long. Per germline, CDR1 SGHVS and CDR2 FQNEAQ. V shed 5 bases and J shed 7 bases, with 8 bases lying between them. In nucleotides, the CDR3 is TGTGCCAGCAGCGCCACAGGTGAAGCTTTCTTT. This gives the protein CASSATGEAFF.

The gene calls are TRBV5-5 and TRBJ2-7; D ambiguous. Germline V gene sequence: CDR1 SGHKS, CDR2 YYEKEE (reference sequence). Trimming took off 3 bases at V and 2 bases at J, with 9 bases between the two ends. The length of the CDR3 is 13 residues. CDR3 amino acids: CASSSGSTYEQYF. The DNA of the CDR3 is TGTGCCAGCAGCTCCGGTAGTACCTACGAGCAGTACTTC.

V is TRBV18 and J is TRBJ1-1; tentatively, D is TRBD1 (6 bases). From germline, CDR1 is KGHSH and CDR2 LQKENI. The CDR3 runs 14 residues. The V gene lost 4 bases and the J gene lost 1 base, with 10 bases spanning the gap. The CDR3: CASSRDNENTEAFF. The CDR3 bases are TGTGCCAGCTCACGGGACAACGAGAACACTGAAGCTTTCTTT. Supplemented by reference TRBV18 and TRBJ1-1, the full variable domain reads NAGVMQNPRHLVRRRGQEARLRCSPMKGHSHVYWYRQLPEEGLKFMVYLQKENIIDESGMPKERFSAEFPKEGPSILRIQQVVRGDSAAYFCASSRDNENTEAFFGQGTRLTVV.